The 23 T cell receptor beta chains reported below all come from one sample, sequenced in a study of T cells in Graves' hyperthyroidism and ophthalmopathy. Using RNA transcripts as the source, TCR beta CDR3 regions were amplified. HTBI primers were the set used in a first-round RT-PCR of the TCR CDR3. TCRdb passed the multiplex PCR reads through MiXCR, listing each CDR3 protein once. This sample carries hundreds of thousands of distinct CDR3 sequences, 35% to 40% of them seen once, and the ten largest clones take about 8.9%. Sequenced sample: blood. The source of these receptors is a man younger than 35 with Graves' hyperthyroidism.

This clonotype was observed a few times. The chain joins TRBV6-1 to TRBJ2-6, with D possibly being TRBD2 (7 bases). Germline V gene lookup returns CDR1 MNHNS and CDR2 SASEGT. Trimming took off 4 bases at V and 2 bases at J, with 18 bases between the two ends. The CDR3 is 18 amino acids. The CDR3 is CASSGSGGAGTGANVLTF. CDR3 DNA: TGTGCCAGCAGTGGTTCGGGGGGCGCAGGGACTGGGGCCAACGTCCTGACTTTC.

Only a few counts were recorded for this clonotype. This chain links TRBV12-3 or TRBV12-4 with TRBJ1-2, with 9 bases identical to TRBD1. The CDR3 spans 16 residues. With 7 bases clipped from V and 1 base from J, the junction kept 10 bases outside the gene matches. Here the CDR3 reads CASTSAGTGNNYGYTF. CDR3 sequence (DNA): TGTGCCAGCACGTCGGCCGGGACAGGGAATAACTATGGCTACACCTTC.

The V call is TRBV29-1, the J call TRBJ2-3, with TRBD1 as a possible D gene (6 bases). Trimming shortened V by 3 bases and J by 1 base, and 11 bases separated the two germline ends. The length of the CDR3 is 14 residues. Germline V gene sequence: CDR1 SQVTM, CDR2 ANQGSEA. Here the CDR3 reads CSVDQGLGTDTQYF. DNA for the CDR3: TGCAGCGTTGATCAGGGGTTGGGCACAGATACGCAGTATTTT.

This clonotype was counted a few times. This rearrangement joins TRBV20-1 to TRBJ1-1; 8 bases are shared with TRBD1. V lost 2 bases to trimming and J lost 8 bases; unmatched junction nucleotides: 13. Germline values: CDR1 DFQATT, CDR2 SNEGSKA (reference sequence). The CDR3 runs 15 residues. The CDR3 region has the DNA TGCAGTGCTAGATCACCTCTCGCAGGGGGCGCGGAAGCTTTCTTT. Amino acids: CSARSPLAGGAEAFF.

The V call is TRBV10-3, the J call TRBJ1-3, with 8 bases fitting TRBD1. V was pared by 4 bases and J by 2 bases, with 4 bases of the junction left unmatched. In germline, CDR1 is ENHRY, CDR2 SYGVKD. This CDR3 spans 15 amino acids. CDR3 loop: CAISADRATGNTIYF. In DNA, the CDR3 is TGTGCCATCAGTGCGGACAGGGCGACTGGAAACACCATATATTTT.

The rearrangement joins TRBV7-9 to TRBJ1-1, with 11 bases aligning to TRBD1. This CDR3 contains 15 residues. Trimming took 5 bases from V and 2 from J; bases not matched to a gene: 4. Germline CDR1 SEHNR, CDR2 FQNEAQ (reference sequence). The CDR3 is CASSPGQGENTEAFF. CDR3 nucleotides: TGTGCCAGCAGCCCGGGACAGGGGGAAAACACTGAAGCTTTCTTT.

This rearrangement joins TRBV9 to TRBJ2-3; 10 nucleotides agree with TRBD1. The CDR3 is 15 amino acids. The germline gives CDR1 SGDLS, CDR2 YYNGEE. Trimming took 5 bases from V and 0 from J; bases not matched to a gene: 3. In DNA, the CDR3 is TGTGCCAGCAGTGCGGACAGGGGGAGCACAGATACGCAGTATTTT. Its protein is CASSADRGSTDTQYF.

The chain links TRBV20-1 to TRBJ2-5; D ambiguous. The CDR3 consists of 11 residues. CDR1 is DFQATT, CDR2 SNEGSKA, per germline (reference sequence). V gave up 6 bases and J gave up 4 bases, with 9 bases separating them. In nucleotides, the CDR3 is TGCAGTGCCAGCAGCTTAGAGACCCAGTACTTC. Translated, it gives CSASSLETQYF.

This rearrangement joins TRBV12-3 or TRBV12-4 to TRBJ2-7; D may be TRBD1 or TRBD2 (5 bases each). This CDR3 comprises 15 residues. Trimming removed 7 bases from V and 1 base from J, with 17 bases in between. The CDR3 sequence is CASNPGQGRSYEQYF. The CDR3 bases are TGTGCCAGCAACCCGGGGCAGGGCAGATCCTACGAGCAGTACTTC.

The CDR3 reads CASSLDEQFF. CDR3 DNA: TGTGCCAGCAGCTTAGATGAGCAGTTCTTC. This chain uses TRBV7-9 with TRBJ2-1; D uncertain. This CDR3 is built from 10 residues. Trimming shortened V by 1 base and J by 8 bases, and 0 bases separated the two germline ends. Germline values: CDR1 SEHNR, CDR2 FQNEAQ (reference sequence).

This rearrangement joins TRBV5-1 to TRBJ2-2; D is unclear. This CDR3 has 13 residues. Germline loops: CDR1 SGHRS, CDR2 YFSETQ. V lost 6 bases and J lost 3, with 9 bases in between. The chain's CDR3 is CASTLSYTGELFF. DNA for the CDR3: TGCGCCAGCACCCTTAGCTACACCGGGGAGCTGTTTTTT.

This clonotype was detected ten times or more. The chain carries TRBV20-1 and TRBJ2-5, with D possibly matching TRBD2 (6 bases). The CDR3 covers 12 residues. Germline-derived CDR1 and CDR2 are DFQATT and SNEGSKA (reference sequence). V lost 0 bases and J lost 14, with 16 bases in between. CDR3 bases: TGCAGTGCTAGAGATGGAATGGGGGACTGTTACTTC. It translates to CSARDGMGDCYF.

This chain joins TRBV9 and TRBJ1-1; 8 nucleotides agree with TRBD1. This CDR3 is 18 amino acids long. The V gene end was trimmed by 0 bases and the J gene end by 1 base; junction bases not matched to a gene: 11. The germline gives CDR1 SGDLS, CDR2 YYNGEE. The CDR3 coding sequence is TGTGCCAGCAGCGTAGAGGTGGGGGCAGGGGGCGGGAACACTGAAGCTTTCTTT. Protein sequence: CASSVEVGAGGGNTEAFF.

V is TRBV7-2 and J is TRBJ2-7; D tentatively reads TRBD1 or TRBD2 (5 bases each). CDR1 is SGHTA, CDR2 FQGNSA, per germline. The CDR3 has 15 amino acids. Trimming stripped 2 bases from V and 3 bases from J, with 14 bases between. The CDR3 DNA follows: TGTGCCAGCAGCTTAACCCAGGGAGTGATCTACGAGCAGTACTTC. It codes for CASSLTQGVIYEQYF.

The chain joins TRBV4-3 to TRBJ1-3; D gene ambiguous. Trimming cost V 1 base and J 4 bases, with 8 bases left between them. There are 14 residues in the CDR3. The germline V gene has CDR1 LGHNA and CDR2 YSLEER. This CDR3 reads CASSQGTLGNTIYF. Here the CDR3 DNA reads TGCGCCAGCAGCCAAGGCACCCTGGGAAACACCATATATTTT.

With regard to this clonotype: It may be a read error: a sequence one base away is much more abundant. The chain carries TRBV11-2 and TRBJ2-7; D perhaps matches TRBD1 (5 bases). Germline assignment: CDR1 SGHAT and CDR2 FQNNGV. The V gene lost 4 bases and the J gene lost 0 bases, with 10 bases spanning the gap. The CDR3 is 14 amino acids. The CDR3 DNA reads TGTGCCAGCAGCTCAGGGATCGCCTCCTACGAGCAGTACTTC. The encoded protein is CASSSGIASYEQYF.

This clonotype was observed a handful of times. This chain joins TRBV20-1 and TRBJ2-6; 7 positions match TRBD1. J gave up 0 bases and V 4 bases, and 6 bases lay outside the gene matches. The CDR3 has 16 residues. Germline V gene lookup returns CDR1 DFQATT and CDR2 SNEGSKA (reference sequence). CDR3 protein: CSAKGQRISGANVLTF. In nucleotides, the CDR3 is TGCAGTGCTAAGGGACAGAGAATCTCTGGGGCCAACGTCCTGACTTTC.

The chain joins TRBV19 to TRBJ2-1; no clear D gene. The germline CDR1 and CDR2 sequences are LNHDA and SQIVND (reference sequence). This CDR3 is built from 13 residues. V was trimmed by 5 bases and J by 10 bases, leaving 15 bases between them. CDR3: CASSGEAPNEQFF. The CDR3 DNA sequence: TGTGCCAGTAGTGGAGAGGCCCCCAACGAGCAGTTCTTC.

The chain couples TRBV12-3 or TRBV12-4 to TRBJ2-5; perhaps TRBD2 as D (5 bases). The CDR3 totals 14 residues. Between the trimmed V and J ends, which lost 6 bases and 1 base, there was a span of 12 bases. CDR3 protein: CASSHSSGQETQYF. CDR3 DNA sequence: TGTGCCAGCAGCCATTCGAGCGGCCAAGAGACCCAGTACTTC.

This clonotype was recorded many times. V gene TRBV7-9 combines with J gene TRBJ2-6, with D tentatively TRBD1 (5 bases). With 2 bases removed from V and 2 bases from J, the gap between germline ends came to 10 bases. Germline V CDR1 and CDR2: SEHNR, FQNEAQ (reference sequence). This CDR3 comprises 16 residues. In DNA form, the CDR3 reads TGTGCCAGCAGCTTAATGTCAGGGCCTGGGGCCAACGTCCTGACTTTC. Translated: CASSLMSGPGANVLTF.

CDR3 sequence: CSAAGYSGNTIYF. CDR3 DNA: TGCAGTGCTGCGGGATACTCTGGAAACACCATATATTTT. The J gene is TRBJ1-3, the V gene TRBV20-1, with D uncertain. Germline V gene lookup returns CDR1 DFQATT and CDR2 SNEGSKA (reference sequence). V dropped 5 bases and J dropped 0 bases, with 8 bases sitting between them. This CDR3 comprises 13 residues.

This clonotype was seen many times. The chain links TRBV2 to TRBJ2-7, with no clear D. Germline V gene data show CDR1 as SNHLY and CDR2 as FYNNEI. V was clipped by 4 bases and J by 2 bases, with 9 bases between them. The CDR3 consists of 13 residues. CDR3 amino acids: CASSGRGPYEQYF. DNA of the CDR3: TGTGCCAGCAGTGGGCGAGGCCCCTACGAGCAGTACTTC.

J is TRBJ2-5 and V is TRBV14; D gene uncertain. V gave up 1 base and J gave up 9 bases, with 6 bases separating them. Germline V gene sequence: CDR1 SGHDN, CDR2 FVKESK. The CDR3 has 11 amino acids. The CDR3 region has the DNA TGTGCCAGCAGCCAAGGGACGGCCCAGTACTTC. Translated: CASSQGTAQYF.